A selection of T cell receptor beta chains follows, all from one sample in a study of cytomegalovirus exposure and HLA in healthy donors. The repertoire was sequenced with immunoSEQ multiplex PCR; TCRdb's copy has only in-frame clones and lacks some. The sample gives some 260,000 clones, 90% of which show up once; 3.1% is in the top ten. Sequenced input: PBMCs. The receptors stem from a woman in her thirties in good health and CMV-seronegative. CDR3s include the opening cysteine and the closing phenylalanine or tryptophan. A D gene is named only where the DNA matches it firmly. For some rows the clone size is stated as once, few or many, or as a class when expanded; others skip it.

CDR3 DNA: TGTGCCAGCTCACCACGTCGTAGCACAGATACGCAGTATTTT; CDR3 protein: CASSPRRSTDTQYF; V gene: TRBV18; J gene: TRBJ2-3; clone size: -; D gene: -
CDR3 DNA: TGTGCCAGCACTCTAACAGGGAACTATGGCTACACCTTC; CDR3 protein: CASTLTGNYGYTF; V gene: TRBV28; J gene: TRBJ1-2; clone size: -; D gene: -
CDR3 DNA: TGTGCCAGCAGCTTAGCCCGACAGGGCCTCTATGGCTACACCTTC; CDR3 protein: CASSLARQGLYGYTF; V gene: TRBV7-9; J gene: TRBJ1-2; clone size: -; D gene: TRBD1
CDR3 DNA: TGCGCCAGCAGCTTGGATCCTAGCACCTACAATGAGCAGTTCTTC; CDR3 protein: CASSLDPSTYNEQFF; V gene: TRBV5-1; J gene: TRBJ2-1; clone size: -; D gene: -
CDR3 DNA: TGTGCCAGTAGTCCAAAGACGGGCACTGAAGCTTTCTTT; CDR3 protein: CASSPKTGTEAFF; V gene: TRBV19; J gene: TRBJ1-1; clone size: -; D gene: -
CDR3 DNA: TGTGCCAGCAGCTTAGTTGGGGACACCGGGGAGCTGTTTTTT; CDR3 protein: CASSLVGDTGELFF; V gene: TRBV11-2; J gene: TRBJ2-2; clone size: -; D gene: -
CDR3 DNA: TGTGCCAGCAGCCAAGTGGGGGGGAAGCAGTACTTC; CDR3 protein: CASSQVGGKQYF; V gene: TRBV14; J gene: TRBJ2-7; clone size: -; D gene: TRBD2
CDR3 DNA: TGTGCCAGCAGTACCATGGCCATAGCGGGGGTCAATGAGCAGTTCTTC; CDR3 protein: CASSTMAIAGVNEQFF; V gene: TRBV25-1; J gene: TRBJ2-1; clone size: -; D gene: TRBD2
CDR3 DNA: TGTGCCAGCAGCTCAGGGCCAGGTGTTCAGCCCCAGCATTTT; CDR3 protein: CASSSGPGVQPQHF; V gene: TRBV7-9; J gene: TRBJ1-5; clone size: -; D gene: -
CDR3 DNA: TGTGCCAGCAGTTCGCGAATCACCGGGGAGCTGTTTTTT; CDR3 protein: CASSSRITGELFF; V gene: TRBV27; J gene: TRBJ2-2; clone size: medium-sized; D gene: -
CDR3 DNA: TGTGCCAGCAGCTTAGAAAGCTACGAGCAGTACTTC; CDR3 protein: CASSLESYEQYF; V gene: TRBV5-6; J gene: TRBJ2-7; clone size: -; D gene: -
CDR3 DNA: TGTGCCAGCAGTAGGGACAGGTTTGAAAAACTGTTTTTT; CDR3 protein: CASSRDRFEKLFF; V gene: TRBV6-5; J gene: TRBJ1-4; clone size: once; D gene: TRBD1
CDR3 DNA: TGCGCCAGCAGCCAACATTTTTGGGCTTCCCTCACAGATACGCAGTATTTT; CDR3 protein: CASSQHFWASLTDTQYF; V gene: TRBV4-1; J gene: TRBJ2-3; clone size: -; D gene: -
CDR3 DNA: TGTGCCAGCAGTGAAAAGCAACAGGGTAAAGAGGAAAAACTGTTTTTT; CDR3 protein: CASSEKQQGKEEKLFF; V gene: TRBV25-1; J gene: TRBJ1-4; clone size: -; D gene: -
CDR3 DNA: TGCGCCAGCAGCCAAACCCCCCGGGTAGCCAAAAACATTCAGTACTTC; CDR3 protein: CASSQTPRVAKNIQYF; V gene: TRBV4-3; J gene: TRBJ2-4; clone size: -; D gene: -
CDR3 DNA: TGTGCCAGCATCTCTAGCGGGAGGCAAGTGGAGACCCAGTACTTC; CDR3 protein: CASISSGRQVETQYF; V gene: TRBV5-6; J gene: TRBJ2-5; clone size: -; D gene: TRBD2
CDR3 DNA: TGTGCCAGCAGTCCCCTGGCTCCCGCCGACGTTGAGCAGTTCTTC; CDR3 protein: CASSPLAPADVEQFF; V gene: TRBV28; J gene: TRBJ2-1; clone size: -; D gene: -
CDR3 DNA: TGTGCCAGTGCACAGCGGGGGGGAGGCACAGATACGCAGTATTTT; CDR3 protein: CASAQRGGGTDTQYF; V gene: TRBV9; J gene: TRBJ2-3; clone size: -; D gene: TRBD2
CDR3 DNA: TGTGCCAGCAAAGTAGGGGGTAGCGGGATCAGGGAGACCCAGTACTTC; CDR3 protein: CASKVGGSGIRETQYF; V gene: TRBV4-2; J gene: TRBJ2-5; clone size: once; D gene: TRBD2
CDR3 DNA: TGTGCCAGCAGCCCCAGGACAGGGGATAACGAGCAGTACTTC; CDR3 protein: CASSPRTGDNEQYF; V gene: TRBV7-9; J gene: TRBJ2-7; clone size: -; D gene: TRBD1
CDR3 DNA: TGTGCCAGCAGTTACAGCCCAGGGGGCGCAGAGACCCAGTACTTC; CDR3 protein: CASSYSPGGAETQYF; V gene: TRBV6-6; J gene: TRBJ2-5; clone size: -; D gene: TRBD1
CDR3 DNA: TGCAGCTCCCCTTCGAGGCTTTTTCCCTACGAGCAGTACTTC; CDR3 protein: CSSPSRLFPYEQYF; V gene: TRBV29-1; J gene: TRBJ2-7; clone size: -; D gene: -
CDR3 DNA: TGTGCTAGTGGCCGAACTAGCGGGATTCGGTACGAGCAGTACTTC; CDR3 protein: CASGRTSGIRYEQYF; V gene: TRBV12-5; J gene: TRBJ2-7; clone size: -; D gene: TRBD2
CDR3 DNA: TGTGCCAGCAGCTCGGGACTAGCGGGAGCAGATACGCAGTATTTT; CDR3 protein: CASSSGLAGADTQYF; V gene: TRBV7-6; J gene: TRBJ2-3; clone size: -; D gene: TRBD2
CDR3 DNA: TGTGCCAGCTCACCACAAGCGGGACTCACAGATACGCAGTATTTT; CDR3 protein: CASSPQAGLTDTQYF; V gene: TRBV18; J gene: TRBJ2-3; clone size: -; D gene: TRBD2
CDR3 DNA: TGTGCCAGCAGTCATCGGGACGGTGGCACTGAAGCTTTCTTT; CDR3 protein: CASSHRDGGTEAFF; V gene: TRBV27; J gene: TRBJ1-1; clone size: -; D gene: -
CDR3 DNA: TGTGCCAGCAGTCTCCCCCGGACAGGGTTAACTCCCGGGGAGCTGTTTTTT; CDR3 protein: CASSLPRTGLTPGELFF; V gene: TRBV27; J gene: TRBJ2-2; clone size: -; D gene: TRBD1
CDR3 DNA: TGTGCCAGCAGCACGGGCCCAGGTGAAAAACTGTTTTTT; CDR3 protein: CASSTGPGEKLFF; V gene: TRBV7-2; J gene: TRBJ1-4; clone size: -; D gene: -
CDR3 DNA: TGTGCCAGCAGCGTAGAAGGGAACTATGGCTACACCTTC; CDR3 protein: CASSVEGNYGYTF; V gene: TRBV9; J gene: TRBJ1-2; clone size: -; D gene: -
CDR3 DNA: TGTGCCAGCAGCTTAGGTGGCCTAGCGGGAGGCGAGCAGTACTTC; CDR3 protein: CASSLGGLAGGEQYF; V gene: TRBV11-3; J gene: TRBJ2-7; clone size: -; D gene: TRBD2
CDR3 DNA: TGTGCCAGCAGTCCGGGCTTCTCCTACAATGAGCAGTTCTTC; CDR3 protein: CASSPGFSYNEQFF; V gene: TRBV27; J gene: TRBJ2-1; clone size: once; D gene: -
CDR3 DNA: TGCGCCAGCAGCCAAGCTTGGCTTAGCGGGACGGGAGATACGCAGTATTTT; CDR3 protein: CASSQAWLSGTGDTQYF; V gene: TRBV4-3; J gene: TRBJ2-3; clone size: -; D gene: TRBD2
CDR3 DNA: TGTGCCAGCAGCTTCGGACTAGCGGGAGGGCACAATGAGCAGTTCTTC; CDR3 protein: CASSFGLAGGHNEQFF; V gene: TRBV5-6; J gene: TRBJ2-1; clone size: -; D gene: TRBD2
CDR3 DNA: TGTGCCAGCAGTTTGCCGCTTGTACAGTACGAGCAGTACTTC; CDR3 protein: CASSLPLVQYEQYF; V gene: TRBV28; J gene: TRBJ2-7; clone size: -; D gene: -
CDR3 DNA: TGTGCTAGTGGAATTGGTCGGGTCGCAGATACGCAGTATTTT; CDR3 protein: CASGIGRVADTQYF; V gene: TRBV12-5; J gene: TRBJ2-3; clone size: -; D gene: -
CDR3 DNA: TGTGCCAGCAGTTTTACAGGGGGCTGGTACGAGCAGTACTTC; CDR3 protein: CASSFTGGWYEQYF; V gene: TRBV28; J gene: TRBJ2-7; clone size: -; D gene: TRBD1
CDR3 DNA: TGCGCCAGCAGCCAAGATCTCGCAGGGATGACCGGGGAGCTGTTTTTT; CDR3 protein: CASSQDLAGMTGELFF; V gene: TRBV4-3; J gene: TRBJ2-2; clone size: -; D gene: -
CDR3 DNA: TGTGCCAGCAGTGAAGGGGTTTTGGGCCAAGAGACCCAGTACTTC; CDR3 protein: CASSEGVLGQETQYF; V gene: TRBV6-1; J gene: TRBJ2-5; clone size: -; D gene: -
CDR3 DNA: TGTGCCAGTAGTGACAGGGACCCATCCTACGAGCAGTACTTC; CDR3 protein: CASSDRDPSYEQYF; V gene: TRBV19; J gene: TRBJ2-7; clone size: -; D gene: TRBD1
CDR3 DNA: TGTGCCAGCACCTCAGGTCTACCCCTCACAGATACGCAGTATTTT; CDR3 protein: CASTSGLPLTDTQYF; V gene: TRBV28; J gene: TRBJ2-3; clone size: -; D gene: -
CDR3 DNA: TGTGCCAGCAGTTTAAGGGGAGGGGGCTGGCAGCCCCAGCATTTT; CDR3 protein: CASSLRGGGWQPQHF; V gene: TRBV27; J gene: TRBJ1-5; clone size: few; D gene: TRBD1
CDR3 DNA: TGTGCCACCAGCAGAGATCCCCTAGCGGGATTATACGAGCAGTACTTC; CDR3 protein: CATSRDPLAGLYEQYF; V gene: TRBV15; J gene: TRBJ2-7; clone size: -; D gene: TRBD2
CDR3 DNA: TGCAGCGTTAGTACAGGGGTTAGCTACGAGCAGTACTTC; CDR3 protein: CSVSTGVSYEQYF; V gene: TRBV29-1; J gene: TRBJ2-7; clone size: -; D gene: TRBD1
CDR3 DNA: TGTGCCAGCAGTTACTCGTCGGACACTGAAGCTTTCTTT; CDR3 protein: CASSYSSDTEAFF; V gene: TRBV6-6; J gene: TRBJ1-1; clone size: -; D gene: -
CDR3 DNA: TGTGCCAGCAGTCCCGCGGTCAGGACAGGGCGTAACTATGGCTACACCTTC; CDR3 protein: CASSPAVRTGRNYGYTF; V gene: TRBV11-2; J gene: TRBJ1-2; clone size: once; D gene: TRBD1
CDR3 DNA: TGTGCCAGCAGTTTAACTGGGGCGGGAGCCCTAAACAATGAGCAGTTCTTC; CDR3 protein: CASSLTGAGALNNEQFF; V gene: TRBV27; J gene: TRBJ2-1; clone size: -; D gene: TRBD2
CDR3 DNA: TGTGCCAGCAGCGTAGAAGGGCTCGGCCTGGGCGATGAGCAGTTCTTC; CDR3 protein: CASSVEGLGLGDEQFF; V gene: TRBV9; J gene: TRBJ2-1; clone size: few; D gene: -
CDR3 DNA: TGTGCCCGCGCAGGGACAGGAAACACCGGGGAGCTGTTTTTT; CDR3 protein: CARAGTGNTGELFF; V gene: TRBV30; J gene: TRBJ2-2; clone size: -; D gene: TRBD1
CDR3 DNA: TGTGCCAGCAGTTGGGGGAGCAATCAGCCCCAGCATTTT; CDR3 protein: CASSWGSNQPQHF; V gene: TRBV28; J gene: TRBJ1-5; clone size: -; D gene: -